This T cell receptor (beta chain) is drawn from a study of monozygotic twins with inflammatory bowel disease. The CDR3 length is 14 residues. Germline V lookup: CDR1 SQVTM, CDR2 ANQGSEA. TCRdb processed the 5' RACE reads again and assigns one entry to each CDR3 protein, with no DNA. This sample's table reports about 450,000 distinct CDR3 sequences. The chain carries TRBV29-1 and TRBJ2-1; TCRdb designates TRBD2, a call that cannot be tested without DNA. The sequenced sample consisted of blood. The clonotype was recovered from a human donor with ulcerative colitis or Crohn's disease, or a healthy co-twin of an affected twin (not recorded which). CDR3: CSVGSGGAIGEQFF.